This passage covers 18 T cell receptor beta chains from one sample sequenced in a study of shared clonotypes between healthy human individuals. Only in-frame clones appear in the TCRdb table, and some are missing; sequencing was by immunoSEQ multiplex PCR. The data contain more than 1.2 million clones, less than 99% of them singletons. The sample consisted of naive CD4+ T cells sorted from blood. Subset of the sample: CD45RA+ positively selected. These receptors were obtained from a man aged 30 to 45 in good health.

The chain joins TRBV19 to TRBJ2-2; 9 bases are a match to TRBD1. This CDR3 region has 17 residues. V shed 4 bases, J shed 0 bases, and the junction held 6 bases outside the gene matches. CDR1 and CDR2 (germline): LNHDA, SQIVND (reference sequence). The DNA of the CDR3 is TGTGCCAGTAGTAAGGGACAGGGTTTCGCGAACACCGGGGAGCTGTTTTTT. This translates into CASSKGQGFANTGELFF.

The chain has TRBV2 and TRBJ2-2; maybe TRBD2 (6 bases). The V gene lost 6 bases and the J gene lost 7 bases, with 18 bases spanning the gap. Germline V gene sequence: CDR1 SNHLY, CDR2 FYNNEI. The CDR3 is 15 residues long. The CDR3 protein is CASRVLREAGGELFF. CDR3 in DNA: TGTGCCAGCAGGGTATTGAGGGAGGCAGGCGGGGAGCTGTTTTTT. Based on the CDR3 plus reference TRBV2 and TRBJ2-2, the full variable domain is EPEVTQTPSHQVTQMGQEVILRCVPISNHLYFYWYRQILGQKVEFLVSFYNNEISEKSEIFDDQFSVERPDGSNFTLKIRSTKLEDSAMYFCASRVLREAGGELFFGEGSRLTVL.

V is TRBV2 and J is TRBJ2-7; D could derive from TRBD1 or TRBD2 (7 bases each). The CDR3 is 14 residues long. The V end was cut by 8 bases, the J end by 5 bases, with 19 bases between. Germline loops: CDR1 SNHLY, CDR2 FYNNEI. The chain's CDR3 is CASRRRSGTDEQYF. The CDR3 DNA follows: TGTGCCAGCCGTAGGAGAAGCGGGACAGACGAGCAGTACTTC.

J is TRBJ2-1 and V is TRBV6-5; D remains ambiguous. This CDR3 has 13 amino acids. Trimming removed 3 bases from V and 6 bases from J, with 9 bases in between. Germline loops: CDR1 MNHEY, CDR2 SVGAGI. CDR3 residues: CASSYSTTNEQFF. CDR3 sequence (DNA): TGTGCCAGCAGTTATTCCACTACCAATGAGCAGTTCTTC.

The chain carries TRBV18 and TRBJ2-1, with 7 positions matching TRBD1. With V trimmed by 6 bases and J by 8 bases, 10 bases remained unmatched. This CDR3 has 14 residues. From germline, CDR1 is KGHSH and CDR2 LQKENI. The DNA for the CDR3 is TGTGCCAGCTCCCCCAACAGGGGTAGCGATGAGCAGTTCTTC. Translated, it gives CASSPNRGSDEQFF.

The V and J genes are TRBV7-6 and TRBJ2-6; D remains unclear. The CDR3 spans 14 residues. Trimming shortened V by 4 bases and J by 0 bases, and 4 bases separated the two germline ends. Germline V gene sequence: CDR1 SGHVS, CDR2 FNYEAQ. The CDR3 loop is CASSYNSGANVLTF. The CDR3, as DNA: TGTGCCAGCAGCTATAACTCTGGGGCCAACGTCCTGACTTTC.

This chain links TRBV5-1 with TRBJ2-7; maybe TRBD1 (6 bases). The CDR3 totals 15 residues. V gave up 3 bases and J gave up 4 bases, with 17 bases separating them. Germline loops: CDR1 SGHRS, CDR2 YFSETQ. The CDR3 reads CASSSLQGVGYEQYF. CDR3 in DNA: TGCGCCAGCAGCTCGCTACAGGGCGTTGGATACGAGCAGTACTTC.

With respect to this clone: The conserved closing phenylalanine or tryptophan is absent in this CDR3, likely reflecting a read error. Because the CDR3's place on the DNA is in doubt, the DNA is left out and the CDR3 is given as listed by TCRdb. The rearrangement joins TRBV15 to TRBJ1-2. The CDR3 is made up of 13 amino acids, end residues included. Germline loops: CDR1 LNHNV, CDR2 YYDKDF (reference sequence). The CDR3 loop reads CATSEDPGRRSTI.

This chain uses TRBV6-5 with TRBJ2-7; 7 bases map to TRBD1. V dropped 5 bases and J dropped 3; count of bases not matched to a gene: 10. The germline V gene has CDR1 MNHEY and CDR2 SVGAGI. The CDR3 is 15 residues long. CDR3 sequence (DNA): TGTGCCAGCAGTCTGGCCGGGACAGCAATCTACGAGCAGTACTTC. This encodes CASSLAGTAIYEQYF.

V is TRBV11-2 and J is TRBJ2-1, with 9 bases identical to TRBD2. There are 16 residues in the CDR3. From germline, CDR1 is SGHAT and CDR2 FQNNGV. The V segment lost 1 base and the J segment 10 bases; nucleotides outside the gene matches: 11. CDR3 in amino acids: CASSLGGLAGILEQFF. As DNA, the CDR3 is TGTGCCAGCAGCTTAGGAGGTCTAGCGGGAATACTAGAGCAGTTCTTC.

As for this clone: This sample also contains other DNA sequences that code for the same CDR3. The CDR3 region has the DNA TGTGCCAGTAGTATACCGAATCAGCCCCAGCATTTT. As protein: CASSIPNQPQHF. This chain joins TRBV19 and TRBJ1-5; D not certain. Looked up from germline, CDR1 is LNHDA and CDR2 is SQIVND (reference sequence). Between the trimmed V and J ends, which lost 2 bases and 4 bases, there was a span of 3 bases. The CDR3 has 12 residues. The whole variable domain, remainder taken from reference TRBV19 and TRBJ1-5, is DGGITQSPKYLFRKEGQNVTLSCEQNLNHDAMYWYRQDPGQGLRLIYYSQIVNDFQKGDIAEGYSVSREKKESFPLTVTSAQKNPTAFYLCASSIPNQPQHFGDGTRLSIL.

A single count supports this clone. J is TRBJ2-5 and V is TRBV19; 7 nucleotides line up with TRBD1. Losses at the gene ends were 6 bases for V and 1 base for J; bases not matched to a gene: 14. Per germline, CDR1 LNHDA and CDR2 SQIVND (reference sequence). The CDR3 sequence is 17 residues long. The DNA for the CDR3 is TGTGCCAGTAGCGTGACCGGGACAGCAAGCTTCCAAGAGACCCAGTACTTC. This translates into CASSVTGTASFQETQYF.

The chain uses TRBV2 and TRBJ2-5; TRBD2 aligns across 11 bases. Germline V gene data show CDR1 as SNHLY and CDR2 as FYNNEI. This CDR3 has 16 amino acids. After removal of 1 base from V and 2 bases from J, the junction contained 3 bases not matched to a gene. CDR3 sequence (DNA): TGTGCCAGCAGTGAAGGGACTAGCGGGCCGCAAGAGACCCAGTACTTC. Amino acid sequence: CASSEGTSGPQETQYF.

As regards this clone: Within the sample, other DNA sequences also encode this same CDR3. This chain links TRBV29-1 with TRBJ2-7; 7 bases fit TRBD1. Trimming cost V 7 bases and J 0 bases; bases outside gene matches: 3. This CDR3 region has 12 residues. The germline CDR1 and CDR2 sequences are SQVTM and ANQGSEA. This CDR3 reads CSARDSSYEQYF. The CDR3 nucleotides read TGCAGCGCCCGGGACAGCTCCTACGAGCAGTACTTC.

The V and J genes are TRBV9 and TRBJ1-1; D gene uncertain. The CDR3 consists of 14 residues. The V gene's germline CDR1 is SGDLS and CDR2 YYNGEE. V lost 0 bases to trimming and J lost 6 bases, with 12 bases between them. The CDR3 coding sequence is TGTGCCAGCAGCGTAGCCTATTATTCGCCTGAAGCTTTCTTT. The encoded protein is CASSVAYYSPEAFF.

The gene calls are TRBV9 and TRBJ2-1, with 7 bases lining up with TRBD2. CDR1 is SGDLS and CDR2 is YYNGEE in the germline V gene. The J segment lost 5 bases and the V segment lost 2 bases, leaving 7 bases of the junction unmatched. CDR3 length: 15 residues. CDR3 DNA: TGTGCCAGCAGCGTCGGACTAGTTATGAACAATGAGCAGTTCTTC. Its translation is CASSVGLVMNNEQFF.

J is TRBJ2-3 and V is TRBV5-1; no definite D call. Germline lookup yields CDR1 SGHRS and CDR2 YFSETQ. This CDR3 region has 16 residues. Trimming cost V 4 bases and J 0 bases, with 15 bases left between them. DNA for the CDR3: TGCGCCAGCAGCACCAGGAAAACCTCAAGCACAGATACGCAGTATTTT. Protein: CASSTRKTSSTDTQYF.

The chain recombines TRBV2 with TRBJ2-5; D remains unclear. Trimming removed 7 bases from V and 9 bases from J, with 12 bases in between. The length of the CDR3 is 11 residues. Germline V CDR1 and CDR2: SNHLY, FYNNEI. CDR3 protein: CASTEKVAQYF. The CDR3 nucleotides read TGTGCCAGCACCGAAAAAGTGGCCCAGTACTTC. The entire variable domain, with the rest obtained from reference TRBV2 and TRBJ2-5, is as follows: EPEVTQTPSHQVTQMGQEVILRCVPISNHLYFYWYRQILGQKVEFLVSFYNNEISEKSEIFDDQFSVERPDGSNFTLKIRSTKLEDSAMYFCASTEKVAQYFGPGTRLLVL.